The clone carrying this T cell receptor beta chain was seen a handful of times. Antigen unknown. Regarding treatment: oral pan-JAK inhibitor, 5-10 mg twice daily. Sampling of alopecia areata patients yielded lesional scalp punch biopsies as well as peripheral blood. The source of the sample is a study of CD8+ T cells in alopecia areata. Notes on the study in general: In lesional scalp, particularly from alopecia totalis/universalis, clonality was higher than in normal scalp. TCRs were shared less clearly across patients than in mice, possibly for HLA-related reasons. Because of a solitary nonresponder, the connection of baseline CD8+ expansion to response stays uncertain.

The CDR3 spans 13 residues. Germline CDR1 reads KGHSH; CDR2 reads LQKENI. Deletions cut 8 bases from V and 7 bases from J, with 18 bases between. RNA was extracted and reverse transcribed into cDNA as the sequencing template. Libraries were prepared by immunoSEQ multiplex PCR; TCRdb keeps only in-frame clonotypes and omits some of them. Of 70,000 or so clones in the sample, around 30% were seen once. The chain combines TRBV18 with TRBJ2-7; D is tentatively TRBD1 or TRBD2 (6 bases each). This receptor was obtained from a human donor with alopecia areata. The sequenced sample was CD8+ T cells sorted from blood, obtained at week 4, from a patient treated with tofacitinib. CDR3 in amino acids: CASSQEWGAEQYF. The CDR3 nucleotides are TGTGCCAGCAGCCAAGAATGGGGGGCTGAGCAGTACTTC. Looking up the rest from reference TRBV18 and TRBJ2-7 gives the full variable domain: NAGVMQNPRHLVRRRGQEARLRCSPMKGHSHVYWYRQLPEEGLKFMVYLQKENIIDESGMPKERFSAEFPKEGPSILRIQQVVRGDSAAYFCASSQEWGAEQYFGPGTRLTVT.